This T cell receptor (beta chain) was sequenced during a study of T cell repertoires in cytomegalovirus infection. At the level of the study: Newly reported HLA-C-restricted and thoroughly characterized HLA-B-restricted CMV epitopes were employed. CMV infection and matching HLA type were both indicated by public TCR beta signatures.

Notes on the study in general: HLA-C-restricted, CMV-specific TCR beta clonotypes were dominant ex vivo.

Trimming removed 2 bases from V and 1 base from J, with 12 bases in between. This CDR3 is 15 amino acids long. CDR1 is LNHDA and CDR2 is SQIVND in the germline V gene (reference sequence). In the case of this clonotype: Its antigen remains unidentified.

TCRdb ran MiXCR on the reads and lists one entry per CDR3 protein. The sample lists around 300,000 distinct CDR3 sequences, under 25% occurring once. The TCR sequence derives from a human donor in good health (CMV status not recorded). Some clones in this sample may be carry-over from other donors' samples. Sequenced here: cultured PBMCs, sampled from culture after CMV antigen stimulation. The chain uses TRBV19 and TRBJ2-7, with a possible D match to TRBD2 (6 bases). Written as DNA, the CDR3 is TGTGCCAGTAGTATAACGGCTAGCGAGTCCTACGAGCAGTACTTC. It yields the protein CASSITASESYEQYF.